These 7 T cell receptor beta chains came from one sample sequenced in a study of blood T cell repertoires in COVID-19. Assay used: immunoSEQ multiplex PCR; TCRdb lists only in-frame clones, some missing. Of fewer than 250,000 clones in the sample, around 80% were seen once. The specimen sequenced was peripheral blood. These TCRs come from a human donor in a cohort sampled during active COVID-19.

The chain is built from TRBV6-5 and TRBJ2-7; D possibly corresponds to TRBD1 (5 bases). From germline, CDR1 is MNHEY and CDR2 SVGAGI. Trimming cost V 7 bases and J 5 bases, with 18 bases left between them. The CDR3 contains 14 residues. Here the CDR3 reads CASTRITGQNEQYF. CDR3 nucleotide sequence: TGTGCCAGCACCCGAATAACAGGACAAAACGAGCAGTACTTC.

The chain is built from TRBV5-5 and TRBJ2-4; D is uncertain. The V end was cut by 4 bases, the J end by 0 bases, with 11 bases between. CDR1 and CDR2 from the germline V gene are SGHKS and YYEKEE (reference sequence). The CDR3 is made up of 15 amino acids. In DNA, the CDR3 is TGTGCCAGCAGCCCCGGGTTCCTAGCCAAAAACATTCAGTACTTC. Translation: CASSPGFLAKNIQYF.

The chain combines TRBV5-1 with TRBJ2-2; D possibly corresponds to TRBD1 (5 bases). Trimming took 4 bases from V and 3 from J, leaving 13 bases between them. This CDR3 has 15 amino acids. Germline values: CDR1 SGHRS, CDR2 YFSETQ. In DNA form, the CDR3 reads TGCGCCAGCAGCCCTGGACACGGAGACACCGGGGAGCTGTTTTTT. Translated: CASSPGHGDTGELFF.

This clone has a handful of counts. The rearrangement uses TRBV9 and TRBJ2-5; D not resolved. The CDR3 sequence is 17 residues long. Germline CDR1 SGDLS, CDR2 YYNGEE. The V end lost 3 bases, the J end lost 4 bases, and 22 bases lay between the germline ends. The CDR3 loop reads CASSASSSSQFGETQYF. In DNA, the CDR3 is TGTGCCAGCAGCGCCTCCTCGAGTAGTCAATTCGGAGAGACCCAGTACTTC.

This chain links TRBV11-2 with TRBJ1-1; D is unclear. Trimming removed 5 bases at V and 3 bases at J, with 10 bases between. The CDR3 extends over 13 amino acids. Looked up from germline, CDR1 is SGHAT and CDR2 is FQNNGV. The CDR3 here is CASSLLQDTEAFF. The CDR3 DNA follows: TGTGCCAGCAGCCTTCTGCAGGACACTGAAGCTTTCTTT.

In nucleotides, the CDR3 is TGTGCCAGCAGGGTGGGCCACAGAGAAACCGGGGAGCTGTTTTTT. Translation gives CASRVGHRETGELFF. The chain combines TRBV5-5 with TRBJ2-2; D gene ambiguous. This CDR3 has 15 residues. V was cut by 5 bases and J by 5 bases, with 16 bases left in between. CDR1 is SGHKS, CDR2 YYEKEE, per germline (reference sequence).

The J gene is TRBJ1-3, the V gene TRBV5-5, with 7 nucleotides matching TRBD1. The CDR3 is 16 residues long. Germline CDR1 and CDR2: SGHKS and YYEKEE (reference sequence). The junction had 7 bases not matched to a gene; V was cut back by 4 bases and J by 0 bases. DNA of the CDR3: TGTGCCAGCAGCGCGACAGGGTCCTACTCTGGAAACACCATATATTTT. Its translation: CASSATGSYSGNTIYF.